This is a list of T cell receptor beta chains from one sample in a study of naive CD8 T cells in extremely preterm neonates. Clones were sequenced by immunoSEQ multiplex PCR, and TCRdb holds only the in-frame ones, with some missing. This sample has more than 4,500 clones; around 97% occur once, and the top ten carry about 0.5%. The sequenced sample was naive CD8+ T cells from cord blood. The receptors shown here come from a newborn in good health. Each CDR3 is given with its conserved first and last residue. The order of the fields is J gene, V gene, D gene, clone size, CDR3 protein, CDR3 DNA. A D gene is named only where the DNA matches it firmly. Clone size is stated in some rows and not others, as once, few, many or a class when expanded.

j_call: TRBJ2-7
v_call: TRBV4-3
d_call: .
clone_size: .
cdr3_aa: CASSQTGSSYEQYF
cdr3_nt: TGCGCCAGCAGCCAAACGGGGAGCTCCTACGAGCAGTACTTC

j_call: TRBJ2-7
v_call: TRBV15
d_call: .
clone_size: .
cdr3_aa: CATSTSGAYEQYF
cdr3_nt: TGTGCCACCAGCACCTCAGGGGCATACGAGCAGTACTTC

j_call: TRBJ2-3
v_call: TRBV27
d_call: TRBD1
clone_size: .
cdr3_aa: CASSLGYGTVGRYTQYF
cdr3_nt: TGTGCCAGCAGTTTAGGGTACGGGACAGTGGGTCGCTATACGCAGTATTTT

j_call: TRBJ2-3
v_call: TRBV6-5
d_call: .
clone_size: .
cdr3_aa: CASTPQFTDTQYF
cdr3_nt: TGTGCCAGCACACCGCAGTTCACAGATACGCAGTATTTT

j_call: TRBJ1-5
v_call: TRBV19
d_call: TRBD1
clone_size: .
cdr3_aa: CASSAPGQVNQPQHF
cdr3_nt: TGTGCCAGTAGTGCCCCGGGACAGGTAAATCAGCCCCAGCATTTT

j_call: TRBJ2-5
v_call: TRBV7-9
d_call: .
clone_size: .
cdr3_aa: CASRTGGLRAQYF
cdr3_nt: TGTGCCAGCCGGACGGGGGGCCTAAGGGCCCAGTACTTC

j_call: TRBJ1-1
v_call: TRBV5-4
d_call: .
clone_size: .
cdr3_aa: CASSLERSTEAFF
cdr3_nt: TGTGCCAGCAGCTTGGAAAGGAGCACTGAAGCTTTCTTT

j_call: TRBJ1-5
v_call: TRBV19
d_call: TRBD1
clone_size: .
cdr3_aa: CASSIGTGGNQPQHF
cdr3_nt: TGTGCCAGTAGTATAGGGACAGGGGGCAATCAGCCCCAGCATTTT

j_call: TRBJ2-5
v_call: TRBV28
d_call: .
clone_size: .
cdr3_aa: CASSSLGWVAEHETQYF
cdr3_nt: TGTGCCAGCAGTTCCCTTGGATGGGTAGCGGAGCACGAGACCCAGTACTTC

j_call: TRBJ2-2
v_call: TRBV19
d_call: .
clone_size: .
cdr3_aa: CASSIGGGTGELFF
cdr3_nt: TGTGCCAGTAGTATAGGCGGAGGGACCGGGGAGCTGTTTTTT

j_call: TRBJ2-1
v_call: TRBV9
d_call: .
clone_size: once
cdr3_aa: CASSVISGNEQFF
cdr3_nt: TGTGCCAGCAGCGTAATTAGCGGCAATGAGCAGTTCTTC

j_call: TRBJ2-3
v_call: TRBV10-1
d_call: TRBD2
clone_size: .
cdr3_aa: CASSLAGGPDTQYF
cdr3_nt: TGCGCCAGCAGTCTAGCGGGGGGGCCGGATACGCAGTATTTT

j_call: TRBJ2-3
v_call: TRBV27
d_call: TRBD2
clone_size: .
cdr3_aa: CASSSSGRAADTQYF
cdr3_nt: TGTGCCAGCAGTTCCAGCGGGAGGGCCGCAGATACGCAGTATTTT

j_call: TRBJ2-5
v_call: TRBV5-1
d_call: .
clone_size: .
cdr3_aa: CASSLARGMETQYF
cdr3_nt: TGCGCCAGCAGCTTGGCCCGGGGGATGGAGACCCAGTACTTC

j_call: TRBJ1-2
v_call: TRBV6-6
d_call: .
clone_size: .
cdr3_aa: CASFLGGRVYGYTF
cdr3_nt: TGCGCCAGTTTCTTGGGCGGGAGGGTCTATGGCTACACCTTC

j_call: TRBJ2-3
v_call: TRBV9
d_call: TRBD1
clone_size: .
cdr3_aa: CASSPFDRGRVTDTQYF
cdr3_nt: TGTGCCAGCAGCCCTTTCGACAGGGGGCGAGTCACAGATACGCAGTATTTT

j_call: TRBJ2-2
v_call: TRBV4-2
d_call: .
clone_size: .
cdr3_aa: CASSQEQNTGELFF
cdr3_nt: TGTGCCAGCAGCCAAGAACAGAACACCGGGGAGCTGTTTTTT

j_call: TRBJ2-3
v_call: TRBV6-6
d_call: TRBD2
clone_size: .
cdr3_aa: CASSYLLAGDADTQYF
cdr3_nt: TGTGCCAGCAGTTACTTACTAGCGGGGGACGCAGATACGCAGTATTTT

j_call: TRBJ1-1
v_call: TRBV23-1
d_call: .
clone_size: .
cdr3_aa: CASRLAGDTEAFF
cdr3_nt: TGCGCCAGCAGGCTGGCAGGGGACACTGAAGCTTTCTTT

j_call: TRBJ2-7
v_call: TRBV27
d_call: .
clone_size: .
cdr3_aa: CASSLGQTYEQYF
cdr3_nt: TGTGCCAGCAGTTTAGGACAAACCTACGAGCAGTACTTC

j_call: TRBJ2-3
v_call: TRBV28
d_call: .
clone_size: .
cdr3_aa: CASNLRDTDTQYF
cdr3_nt: TGTGCCAGCAATCTCCGGGACACAGATACGCAGTATTTT

j_call: TRBJ1-2
v_call: TRBV9
d_call: .
clone_size: once
cdr3_aa: CASSEGIRDFYGYTF
cdr3_nt: TGTGCCAGCAGCGAAGGGATTAGGGACTTCTATGGCTACACCTTC

j_call: TRBJ1-2
v_call: TRBV4-3
d_call: TRBD1
clone_size: .
cdr3_aa: CASSHDRTGPNYGYTF
cdr3_nt: TGCGCCAGCAGCCACGACCGGACAGGACCTAACTATGGCTACACCTTC

j_call: TRBJ1-6
v_call: TRBV30
d_call: TRBD1
clone_size: .
cdr3_aa: CAWSVRDRGHNSPLHF
cdr3_nt: TGTGCCTGGAGTGTTCGGGACAGGGGACACAATTCACCCCTCCACTTT

j_call: TRBJ1-1
v_call: TRBV5-6
d_call: .
clone_size: once
cdr3_aa: CASSREARGAAFF
cdr3_nt: TGTGCCAGCAGCCGGGAGGCTAGGGGAGCGGCTTTCTTT

j_call: TRBJ2-3
v_call: TRBV6-6
d_call: .
clone_size: .
cdr3_aa: CASSYSAGDTQYF
cdr3_nt: TGTGCCAGCAGTTACTCGGCGGGGGATACGCAGTATTTT

j_call: TRBJ2-7
v_call: TRBV5-6
d_call: TRBD1
clone_size: .
cdr3_aa: CASSPGQGAYEQYF
cdr3_nt: TGTGCCAGCAGCCCGGGACAGGGGGCCTACGAGCAGTACTTC

j_call: TRBJ2-1
v_call: TRBV2
d_call: .
clone_size: .
cdr3_aa: CASSAGSVGSYNEQFF
cdr3_nt: TGTGCCAGCAGTGCGGGTTCCGTTGGCTCCTACAATGAGCAGTTCTTC

j_call: TRBJ2-2
v_call: TRBV28
d_call: TRBD1
clone_size: .
cdr3_aa: CASSLDREVHTGELFF
cdr3_nt: TGTGCCAGCAGTTTGGACAGGGAGGTTCACACCGGGGAGCTGTTTTTT

j_call: TRBJ1-3
v_call: TRBV10-3
d_call: .
clone_size: .
cdr3_aa: CAISEIAGFTGRDSGNTIYF
cdr3_nt: TGTGCCATCAGTGAGATTGCGGGATTTACCGGGCGGGACTCTGGAAACACCATATATTTT

j_call: TRBJ2-7
v_call: TRBV5-1
d_call: .
clone_size: .
cdr3_aa: CASSLPDGVHYEQYF
cdr3_nt: TGCGCCAGCAGCCTTCCTGACGGAGTACACTACGAGCAGTACTTC

j_call: TRBJ2-7
v_call: TRBV5-4
d_call: TRBD2
clone_size: once
cdr3_aa: CASSLTSGRAYEQYF
cdr3_nt: TGTGCCAGCAGCTTGACTAGCGGGAGGGCCTACGAGCAGTACTTC

j_call: TRBJ2-3
v_call: TRBV10-3
d_call: TRBD2
clone_size: .
cdr3_aa: CAISRTSGSADTQYF
cdr3_nt: TGTGCCATCAGCCGAACTAGCGGGAGTGCTGATACGCAGTATTTT

j_call: TRBJ2-7
v_call: TRBV27
d_call: TRBD2
clone_size: .
cdr3_aa: CASSLRTSGYEQYF
cdr3_nt: TGTGCCAGCAGTTTACGGACTAGCGGGTACGAGCAGTACTTC

j_call: TRBJ1-2
v_call: TRBV9
d_call: .
clone_size: .
cdr3_aa: CASSVAQSNYGYTF
cdr3_nt: TGTGCCAGCAGCGTGGCTCAGTCTAACTATGGCTACACCTTC

j_call: TRBJ1-2
v_call: TRBV6-5
d_call: TRBD1
clone_size: .
cdr3_aa: CASSYSTGGDGYTF
cdr3_nt: TGTGCCAGCAGTTACTCGACAGGGGGCGATGGCTACACCTTC

j_call: TRBJ1-2
v_call: TRBV14
d_call: TRBD1
clone_size: .
cdr3_aa: CASSQGQGYGYTF
cdr3_nt: TGTGCCAGCAGCCAAGGACAGGGCTATGGCTACACCTTC

j_call: TRBJ1-3
v_call: TRBV7-9
d_call: .
clone_size: .
cdr3_aa: CASSLGSGDTIYF
cdr3_nt: TGTGCCAGCAGCTTAGGCAGTGGAGACACCATATATTTT

j_call: TRBJ2-7
v_call: TRBV2
d_call: .
clone_size: .
cdr3_aa: CASTDIAYEQYF
cdr3_nt: TGTGCCAGCACGGACATTGCCTACGAGCAGTACTTC

j_call: TRBJ1-1
v_call: TRBV5-6
d_call: .
clone_size: .
cdr3_aa: CASSFGGALGVNTEAFF
cdr3_nt: TGTGCCAGCAGCTTTGGGGGGGCTCTCGGAGTGAACACTGAAGCTTTCTTT

j_call: TRBJ2-7
v_call: TRBV14
d_call: .
clone_size: .
cdr3_aa: CASSQANEGGYEQYF
cdr3_nt: TGTGCCAGCAGCCAAGCGAACGAAGGGGGCTACGAGCAGTACTTC

j_call: TRBJ2-1
v_call: TRBV29-1
d_call: TRBD1
clone_size: .
cdr3_aa: CSVDLPPTGRSYYNEQFF
cdr3_nt: TGCAGCGTTGACCTCCCCCCGACAGGGAGATCCTACTACAATGAGCAGTTCTTC

j_call: TRBJ2-7
v_call: TRBV19
d_call: TRBD2
clone_size: .
cdr3_aa: CASRWTSGNYEQYF
cdr3_nt: TGTGCCAGTAGGTGGACTAGCGGAAACTACGAGCAGTACTTC

j_call: TRBJ2-1
v_call: TRBV14
d_call: .
clone_size: .
cdr3_aa: CASNNILFCPHNEQFF
cdr3_nt: TGTGCCAGCAACAATATATTGTTTTGTCCCCACAATGAGCAGTTCTTC

j_call: TRBJ2-7
v_call: TRBV6-5
d_call: TRBD2
clone_size: .
cdr3_aa: CASRAGGYEQYF
cdr3_nt: TGTGCCAGCAGAGCGGGAGGATACGAGCAGTACTTC

j_call: TRBJ2-1
v_call: TRBV11-3
d_call: TRBD2
clone_size: .
cdr3_aa: CASSSPTSGWNEQFF
cdr3_nt: TGTGCCAGCAGCTCCCCGACTAGCGGGTGGAATGAGCAGTTCTTC

j_call: TRBJ2-7
v_call: TRBV5-1
d_call: TRBD2
clone_size: .
cdr3_aa: CASSLPAGGEQYF
cdr3_nt: TGCGCCAGCAGCTTGCCAGCGGGGGGCGAGCAGTACTTC

j_call: TRBJ2-7
v_call: TRBV28
d_call: TRBD2
clone_size: .
cdr3_aa: CASTHLAGVPYEQYF
cdr3_nt: TGTGCCAGCACCCATCTAGCGGGAGTTCCCTACGAGCAGTACTTC

j_call: TRBJ2-2
v_call: TRBV4-1
d_call: .
clone_size: .
cdr3_aa: CASSHTSLPGELFF
cdr3_nt: TGCGCCAGCAGCCACACTTCTCTACCCGGGGAGCTGTTTTTT

j_call: TRBJ2-2
v_call: TRBV11-2
d_call: TRBD2
clone_size: .
cdr3_aa: CASSPTSAGGLRSGELFF
cdr3_nt: TGTGCCAGCAGCCCCACCTCGGCGGGGGGCCTTCGGAGCGGGGAGCTGTTTTTT

j_call: TRBJ1-4
v_call: TRBV7-2
d_call: TRBD1
clone_size: .
cdr3_aa: CASSLVRSDRANEKLFF
cdr3_nt: TGTGCCAGCAGCTTAGTAAGATCGGACAGGGCTAATGAAAAACTGTTTTTT

j_call: TRBJ2-3
v_call: TRBV7-9
d_call: .
clone_size: .
cdr3_aa: CASSPMGPSDVADTQYF
cdr3_nt: TGTGCCAGCAGCCCAATGGGGCCGTCTGACGTGGCAGATACGCAGTATTTT

j_call: TRBJ2-7
v_call: TRBV14
d_call: TRBD2
clone_size: .
cdr3_aa: CASSQVAGPRYEQYF
cdr3_nt: TGTGCCAGCAGCCAAGTAGCGGGTCCCCGCTACGAGCAGTACTTC

j_call: TRBJ2-7
v_call: TRBV4-3
d_call: TRBD2
clone_size: .
cdr3_aa: CASSQTSGTYEQYF
cdr3_nt: TGCGCCAGCAGCCAAACTAGCGGGACCTACGAGCAGTACTTC

j_call: TRBJ2-1
v_call: TRBV14
d_call: TRBD1
clone_size: .
cdr3_aa: CASSPRQGSSYNEQFF
cdr3_nt: TGTGCCAGCAGCCCCCGACAGGGAAGCTCCTACAATGAGCAGTTCTTC

j_call: TRBJ2-7
v_call: TRBV5-5
d_call: .
clone_size: .
cdr3_aa: CASSPLRPGVYEQYF
cdr3_nt: TGTGCCAGCAGCCCTTTGAGGCCAGGGGTTTACGAGCAGTACTTC

j_call: TRBJ2-7
v_call: TRBV19
d_call: TRBD1
clone_size: .
cdr3_aa: CASRAGTGLYEQYF
cdr3_nt: TGTGCCAGTAGAGCCGGGACAGGTCTCTACGAGCAGTACTTC

j_call: TRBJ1-6
v_call: TRBV5-1
d_call: .
clone_size: .
cdr3_aa: CASSFSRGGNSPLHF
cdr3_nt: TGCGCCAGCAGCTTCAGTCGAGGAGGGAATTCACCCCTCCACTTT

j_call: TRBJ2-1
v_call: TRBV27
d_call: TRBD2
clone_size: .
cdr3_aa: CASSLRLADNEQFF
cdr3_nt: TGTGCCAGCAGTTTACGGCTAGCGGACAATGAGCAGTTCTTC